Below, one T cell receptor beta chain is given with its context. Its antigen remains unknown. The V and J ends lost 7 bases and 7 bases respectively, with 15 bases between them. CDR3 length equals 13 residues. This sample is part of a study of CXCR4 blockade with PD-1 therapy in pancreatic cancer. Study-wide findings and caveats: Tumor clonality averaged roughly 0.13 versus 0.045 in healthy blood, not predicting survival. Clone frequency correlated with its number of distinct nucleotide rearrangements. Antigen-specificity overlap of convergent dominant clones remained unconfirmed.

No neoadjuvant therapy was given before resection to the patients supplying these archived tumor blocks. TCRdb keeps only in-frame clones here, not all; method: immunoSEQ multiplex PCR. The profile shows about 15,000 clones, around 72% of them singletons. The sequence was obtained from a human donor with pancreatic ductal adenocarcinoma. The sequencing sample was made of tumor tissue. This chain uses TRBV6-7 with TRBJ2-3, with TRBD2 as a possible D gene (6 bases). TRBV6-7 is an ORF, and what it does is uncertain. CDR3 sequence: CASKGGTRHTQYF. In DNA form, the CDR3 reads TGTGCCAGCAAAGGAGGGACGCGACATACGCAGTATTTT.